This TCR beta chain is drawn from a study of T cells in Graves' hyperthyroidism and ophthalmopathy. General observations from the study: Ophthalmopathy was separated from stable hyperthyroidism by a 13 V-J model.

Patients aged 18 to 65 had newly diagnosed hyperthyroidism lasting under 2 months. For this clonotype: Its specificity is unknown. In this CDR3 the conserved last residue, phenylalanine or tryptophan, is missing, so a read error is likely.

TCR beta CDR3 regions were amplified from RNA transcripts. Primed by the HTBI set, a first-round RT-PCR was run on the TCR CDR3. TCRdb redid the calling of the multiplex PCR reads with MiXCR, one entry per CDR3 protein. The sample lists over 700,000 distinct CDR3 sequences; 35% to 45% were seen once. Sequencing was carried out using blood. This TCR derives from a man aged 18 to 30 with Graves' hyperthyroidism.

CDR3 DNA sequence: TGTGCCAGCAGCATGACAGGGGGCCTGTACACTGAAGCTTTCTCT. Its protein is CASSMTGGLYTEAFS. This chain joins TRBV14 and TRBJ1-1; 10 bases are shared with TRBD1. The germline V gene encodes CDR1 SGHDN and CDR2 FVKESK. The CDR3 has 15 amino acids. V was clipped by 5 bases and J by 3 bases; unmatched bases: 6.